The TCR beta chain under discussion was sequenced for a study of spatial heterogeneity in lung cancer. TCRdb fed the 5' RACE reads into MiXCR, producing one record per CDR3 protein. The table records about 23,000 distinct CDR3 sequences, 4% to 6% of them present only once. This clonotype was seen a single time. Trimming took off 4 bases at V and 2 bases at J, with 9 bases between the two ends. The CDR3 contains 14 residues. In germline, CDR1 is SGHDT, CDR2 YYEEEE. Time point in this sample: sample taken at primary tumor resection. Unsorted whole RNA samples from tumor, nontumor lung or frozen PBMC were sequenced.

The sample in question was PBMCs, obtained at surgery. V and J are TRBV5-6 and TRBJ1-4; D uncertain. The sequence was obtained from a male donor with early-stage non-small cell lung cancer. CDR3 sequence (DNA): TGTGCCAGCAGCGTGAAAGCTACTAATGAAAAACTGTTTTTT. As protein: CASSVKATNEKLFF.